A selection of T cell receptor beta chains follows, all from one sample in a study of shared clonotypes between healthy human individuals. TCRdb's copy holds only in-frame clones and misses some; the assay was immunoSEQ multiplex PCR. The profile shows about 2.2 million clones, 90% to 95% of them singletons. The material sequenced was naive CD8+ T cells from PBMCs. The receptors derive from a man between 18 and 29 years old in good health. Some clones in this sample may be carry-over from other donors' samples. CDR3s include the opening cysteine and the closing phenylalanine or tryptophan. Fields, in order: D gene, J gene, clone size, V gene, CDR3 protein, CDR3 DNA. The D gene is left open where the match is weak. Expanded clones get a size class; other rows say once, few or many, or leave the size out.

TRBD1	TRBJ2-3	.	TRBV7-3	CASSRRQGAADTQYF	TGTGCCAGCAGCCGGAGACAGGGGGCGGCAGATACGCAGTATTTT
TRBD1	TRBJ1-2	.	TRBV7-9	CASSPYRTGGAGGYTF	TGTGCCAGCAGCCCCTACCGGACAGGGGGCGCAGGCGGCTACACCTTC
.	TRBJ1-2	once	TRBV7-2	CASSYPVAPLHGYTF	TGTGCCAGCAGCTACCCCGTTGCCCCTCTACATGGCTACACCTTC
TRBD2	TRBJ2-1	once	TRBV27	CASSLGTSGMGEQFF	TGTGCCAGCAGTTTAGGCACTAGCGGGATGGGTGAGCAGTTCTTC
.	TRBJ2-7	.	TRBV2	CASSEDELDFYEQYF	TGTGCCAGCAGTGAAGATGAACTAGATTTTTACGAGCAGTACTTC
TRBD1	TRBJ2-7	.	TRBV9	CASSVTDRAYEQYF	TGTGCCAGCAGCGTGACGGACAGGGCCTACGAGCAGTACTTC
TRBD1	TRBJ2-3	.	TRBV18	CASSLDRGGGTDTQYF	TGTGCCAGCTCACTTGACAGGGGAGGCGGCACAGATACGCAGTATTTT
TRBD2	TRBJ2-5	once	TRBV27	CASSFSSGLATKKTQYF	TGTGCCAGCAGTTTTTCCTCCGGACTAGCGACCAAGAAGACCCAGTACTTC
.	TRBJ2-3	.	TRBV29-1	CSVGFSVTDTQYF	TGCAGCGTGGGGTTTAGCGTCACAGATACGCAGTATTTT
TRBD1	TRBJ1-2	once	TRBV19	CATLITGDEDGYTF	TGTGCCACCCTGATAACAGGGGACGAAGATGGCTACACCTTC
TRBD1	TRBJ1-1	.	TRBV4-3	CASRLRDRGYMNTEAFF	TGCGCCAGCAGACTTCGGGACAGGGGTTACATGAACACTGAAGCTTTCTTT
.	TRBJ1-1	once	TRBV27	CASSLLGPNTEAFF	TGTGCCAGCAGTTTATTAGGGCCGAACACTGAAGCTTTCTTT
.	TRBJ2-3	.	TRBV4-1	CASSHTLEGHTDTQYF	TGCGCCAGCAGCCATACCCTGGAGGGCCACACAGATACGCAGTATTTT
.	TRBJ2-3	.	TRBV28	CASRGQPSLTDTQYF	TGTGCCAGCAGGGGACAACCGAGTCTGACAGATACGCAGTATTTT
TRBD1	TRBJ2-7	.	TRBV10-3	CAISDRGTYEQYF	TGTGCCATCAGTGACAGGGGGACCTACGAGCAGTACTTC
TRBD2	TRBJ2-7	many	TRBV7-2	CASSLAGLAGGAYEQYF	TGTGCCAGCAGCTTAGCGGGACTAGCGGGAGGGGCCTACGAGCAGTACTTC
TRBD1	TRBJ2-7	once	TRBV6-5	CASRSGTGIVEQYF	TGTGCCAGCAGGTCCGGGACAGGAATCGTCGAGCAGTACTTC
TRBD2	TRBJ2-1	.	TRBV27	CASSSRASRGGSGNEQFF	TGTGCCAGCAGTTCAAGGGCTAGCCGAGGCGGGAGCGGCAATGAGCAGTTCTTC
TRBD1	TRBJ1-1	.	TRBV10-3	CAIGKEDRVTEAFF	TGTGCCATCGGTAAGGAGGACAGGGTCACTGAAGCTTTCTTT
.	TRBJ2-2	.	TRBV9	CASSVADSTGELFF	TGTGCCAGCAGCGTAGCTGACTCCACCGGGGAGCTGTTTTTT
TRBD2	TRBJ2-1	few	TRBV4-1	CASSPQTSGSDEQFF	TGCGCCAGCAGCCCCCAGACTAGCGGGAGCGATGAGCAGTTCTTC
.	TRBJ2-7	.	TRBV7-9	CASSSPLEQYF	TGTGCCAGCAGCTCCCCTCTGGAGCAGTACTTC
TRBD1	TRBJ2-7	.	TRBV13	CASSVTTGGEQYF	TGTGCCAGCAGCGTAACGACAGGGGGAGAGCAGTACTTC
TRBD1	TRBJ1-1	.	TRBV28	CASSRRQGFYTEAFF	TGTGCCAGCAGTCGAAGACAGGGATTTTACACTGAAGCTTTCTTT
.	TRBJ2-7	few	TRBV6-1	CASSEEATRSYEQYF	TGTGCCAGCAGTGAAGAGGCAACCCGCTCCTACGAGCAGTACTTC
TRBD1	TRBJ1-1	.	TRBV27	CASRGHRGGDTEAFF	TGTGCCAGCAGAGGACACAGGGGGGGTGACACTGAAGCTTTCTTT
.	TRBJ1-5	once	TRBV27	CASSSTPLYQPQHF	TGTGCCAGCAGTTCCACCCCCCTTTATCAGCCCCAGCATTTT